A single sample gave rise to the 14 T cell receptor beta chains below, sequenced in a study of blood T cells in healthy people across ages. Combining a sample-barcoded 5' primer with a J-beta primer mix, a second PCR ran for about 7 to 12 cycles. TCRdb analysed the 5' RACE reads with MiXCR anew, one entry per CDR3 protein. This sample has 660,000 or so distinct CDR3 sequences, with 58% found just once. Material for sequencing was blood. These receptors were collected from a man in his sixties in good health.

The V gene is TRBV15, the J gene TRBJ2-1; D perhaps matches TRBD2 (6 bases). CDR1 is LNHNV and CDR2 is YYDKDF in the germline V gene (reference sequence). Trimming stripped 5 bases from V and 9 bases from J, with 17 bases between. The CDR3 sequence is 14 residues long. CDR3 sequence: CATSPGTLRGEQFF. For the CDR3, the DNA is TGTGCCACCAGCCCTGGGACTTTGAGAGGTGAGCAGTTCTTC.

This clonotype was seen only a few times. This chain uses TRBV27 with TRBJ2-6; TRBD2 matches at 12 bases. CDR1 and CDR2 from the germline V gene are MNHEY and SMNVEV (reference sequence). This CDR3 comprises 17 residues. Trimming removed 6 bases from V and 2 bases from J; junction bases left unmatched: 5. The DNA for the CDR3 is TGTGCCAGCAGACCTAGCGGGGGGGCCACTGGGGCCAACGTCCTGACTTTC. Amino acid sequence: CASRPSGGATGANVLTF.

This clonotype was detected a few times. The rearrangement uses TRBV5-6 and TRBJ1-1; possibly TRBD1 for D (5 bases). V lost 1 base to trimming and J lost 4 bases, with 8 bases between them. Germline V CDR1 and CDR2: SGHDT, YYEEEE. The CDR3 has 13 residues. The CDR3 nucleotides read TGTGCCAGCAGCTTGTGGGGCGGCACTGAAGCTTTCTTT. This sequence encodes CASSLWGGTEAFF.

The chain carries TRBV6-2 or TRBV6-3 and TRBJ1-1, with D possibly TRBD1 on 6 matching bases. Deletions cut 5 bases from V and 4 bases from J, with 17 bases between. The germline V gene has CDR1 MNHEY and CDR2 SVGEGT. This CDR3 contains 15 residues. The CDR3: CASSKAGRGSTEAFF. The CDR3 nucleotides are TGTGCCAGCAGTAAAGCAGGGAGGGGGAGCACTGAAGCTTTCTTT.

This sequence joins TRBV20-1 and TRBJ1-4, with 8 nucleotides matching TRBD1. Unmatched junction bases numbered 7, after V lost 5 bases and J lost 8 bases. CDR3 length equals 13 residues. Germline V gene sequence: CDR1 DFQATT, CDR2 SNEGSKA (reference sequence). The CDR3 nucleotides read TGCAGTGCTCTGACAGGGGCCGGCGAAAAACTGTTTTTT. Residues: CSALTGAGEKLFF.

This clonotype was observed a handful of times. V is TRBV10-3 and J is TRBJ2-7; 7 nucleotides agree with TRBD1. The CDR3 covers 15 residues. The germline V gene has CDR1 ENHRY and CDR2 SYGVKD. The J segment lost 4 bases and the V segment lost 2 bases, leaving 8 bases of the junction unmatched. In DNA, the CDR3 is TGTGCCATCAGTGAGCCAGTGGGGACAGTATACGAGCAGTACTTC. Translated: CAISEPVGTVYEQYF.

CDR3 sequence reads: CAITSTGVDTEAFF. CDR3 in DNA: TGTGCCATCACTTCGACAGGGGTCGACACTGAAGCTTTCTTT. The rearrangement joins TRBV10-3 to TRBJ1-1, with 8 bases fitting TRBD1. V lost 7 bases to trimming and J lost 3 bases; unmatched junction nucleotides: 7. This CDR3 is 14 amino acids long. Germline V gives CDR1 ENHRY, CDR2 SYGVKD.

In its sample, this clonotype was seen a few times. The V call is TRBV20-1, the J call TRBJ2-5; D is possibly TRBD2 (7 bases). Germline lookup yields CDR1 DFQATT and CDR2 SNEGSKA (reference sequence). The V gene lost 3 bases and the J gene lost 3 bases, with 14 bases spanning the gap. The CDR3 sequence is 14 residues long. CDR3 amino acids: CSARRGGAEETQYF. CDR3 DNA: TGCAGTGCTAGGAGGGGGGGGGCGGAAGAGACCCAGTACTTC.

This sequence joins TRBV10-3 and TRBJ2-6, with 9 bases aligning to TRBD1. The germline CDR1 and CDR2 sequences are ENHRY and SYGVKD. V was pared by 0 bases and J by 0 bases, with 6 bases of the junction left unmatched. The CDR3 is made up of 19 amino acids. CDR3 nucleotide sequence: TGTGCCATCAGTGAGTCGGCGGACAGGGGAAGCTCTGGGGCCAACGTCCTGACTTTC. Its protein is CAISESADRGSSGANVLTF.

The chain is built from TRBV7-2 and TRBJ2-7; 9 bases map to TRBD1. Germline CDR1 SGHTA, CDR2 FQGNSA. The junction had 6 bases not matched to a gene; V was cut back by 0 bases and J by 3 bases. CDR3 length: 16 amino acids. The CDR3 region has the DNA TGTGCCAGCAGCTTAGCGATCGGGACAGGGAACTACGAGCAGTACTTC. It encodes CASSLAIGTGNYEQYF. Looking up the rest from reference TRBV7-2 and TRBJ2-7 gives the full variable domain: GAGVSQSPSNKVTEKGKDVELRCDPISGHTALYWYRQSLGQGLEFLIYFQGNSAPDKSGLPSDRFSAERTGGSVSTLTIQRTQQEDSAVYLCASSLAIGTGNYEQYFGPGTRLTVT.

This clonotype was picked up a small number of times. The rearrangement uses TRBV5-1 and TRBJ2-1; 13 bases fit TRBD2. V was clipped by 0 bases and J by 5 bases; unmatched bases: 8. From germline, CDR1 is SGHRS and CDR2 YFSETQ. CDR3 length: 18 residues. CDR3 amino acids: CASSLGRLAGGHNNEQFF. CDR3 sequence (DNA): TGCGCCAGCAGCTTGGGAAGACTAGCGGGGGGCCACAACAATGAGCAGTTCTTC.

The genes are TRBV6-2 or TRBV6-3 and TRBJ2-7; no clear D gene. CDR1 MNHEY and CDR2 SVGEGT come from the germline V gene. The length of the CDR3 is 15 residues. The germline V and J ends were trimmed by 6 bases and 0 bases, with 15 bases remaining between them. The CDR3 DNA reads TGTGCCAGCAGACGACCAGAACTGAGCTCCTACGAGCAGTACTTC. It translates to CASRRPELSSYEQYF.

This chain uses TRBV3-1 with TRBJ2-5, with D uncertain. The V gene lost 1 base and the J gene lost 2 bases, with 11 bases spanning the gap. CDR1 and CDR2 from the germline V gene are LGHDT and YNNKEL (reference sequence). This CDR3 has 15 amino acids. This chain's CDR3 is CASSQAGHPQETQYF. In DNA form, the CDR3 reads TGTGCCAGCAGCCAAGCAGGCCATCCTCAAGAGACCCAGTACTTC.

CDR3 residues: CASSTIPQGGRYEQFF. CDR3 coding DNA: TGTGCCAGCAGCACCATCCCCCAGGGGGGCAGGTATGAGCAGTTCTTC. The chain recombines TRBV7-9 with TRBJ2-1; TRBD1 is a possible D gene (7 bases). Trimming took off 5 bases at V and 8 bases at J, with 22 bases between the two ends. Germline V CDR1 and CDR2: SEHNR, FQNEAQ (reference sequence). This CDR3 spans 16 amino acids.